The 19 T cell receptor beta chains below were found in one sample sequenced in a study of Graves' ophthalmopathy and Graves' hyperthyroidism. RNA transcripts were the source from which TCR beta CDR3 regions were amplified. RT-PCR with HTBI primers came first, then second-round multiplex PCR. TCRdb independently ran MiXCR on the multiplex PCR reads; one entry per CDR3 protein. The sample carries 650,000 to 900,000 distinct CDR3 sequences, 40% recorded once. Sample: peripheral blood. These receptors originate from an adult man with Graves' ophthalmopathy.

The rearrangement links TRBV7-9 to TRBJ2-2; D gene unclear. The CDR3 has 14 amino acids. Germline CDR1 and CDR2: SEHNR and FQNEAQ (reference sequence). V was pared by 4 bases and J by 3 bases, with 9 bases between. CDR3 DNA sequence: TGTGCCAGCAGCTCTTACAGAGACACCGGGGAGCTGTTTTTT. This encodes CASSSYRDTGELFF.

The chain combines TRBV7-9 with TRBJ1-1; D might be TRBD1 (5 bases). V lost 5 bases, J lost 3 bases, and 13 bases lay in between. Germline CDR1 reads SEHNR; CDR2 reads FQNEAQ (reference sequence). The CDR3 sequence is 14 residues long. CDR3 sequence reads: CASSIDGGDTEAFF. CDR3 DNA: TGTGCCAGCAGCATCGACGGGGGGGACACTGAAGCTTTCTTT.

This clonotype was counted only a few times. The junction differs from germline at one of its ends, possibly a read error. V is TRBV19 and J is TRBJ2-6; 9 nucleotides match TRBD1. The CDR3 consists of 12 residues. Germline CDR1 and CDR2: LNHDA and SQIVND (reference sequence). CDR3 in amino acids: CASSDRGGTEAF. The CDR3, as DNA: TGTGCCAGTAGCGACAGGGGGGGCACTGAAGCTTTC.

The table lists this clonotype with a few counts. CDR3 sequence (DNA): TGTGCCAGTAGTCCGACCGCAAACAAGGGGTATAATTCACCCCTCCACTTT. It yields the protein CASSPTANKGYNSPLHF. The genes are TRBV19 and TRBJ1-6; the D gene is possibly TRBD1 (5 bases). Trimming left V 5 bases short and J 4 bases short, with 18 bases between. Germline CDR1 LNHDA, CDR2 SQIVND (reference sequence). This CDR3 is 17 amino acids long.

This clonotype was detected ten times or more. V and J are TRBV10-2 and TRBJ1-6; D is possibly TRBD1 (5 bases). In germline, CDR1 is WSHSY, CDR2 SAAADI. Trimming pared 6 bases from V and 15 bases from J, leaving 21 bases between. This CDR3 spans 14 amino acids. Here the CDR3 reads CASRQAEPNSILHF. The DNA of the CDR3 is TGCGCCAGCAGACAGGCGGAACCAAATTCAATCCTCCACTTT.

Here the CDR3 reads CASSLGSTRGRETQYF. As DNA, the CDR3 is TGTGCCAGCAGCTTGGGTTCTACCAGGGGAAGAGAGACCCAGTACTTC. The chain combines TRBV7-9 with TRBJ2-5; a weak D match, TRBD1 (6 bases). The CDR3 has 16 residues. Trimming pared 3 bases from V and 4 bases from J, leaving 18 bases between. The germline CDR1 and CDR2 sequences are SEHNR and FQNEAQ (reference sequence).

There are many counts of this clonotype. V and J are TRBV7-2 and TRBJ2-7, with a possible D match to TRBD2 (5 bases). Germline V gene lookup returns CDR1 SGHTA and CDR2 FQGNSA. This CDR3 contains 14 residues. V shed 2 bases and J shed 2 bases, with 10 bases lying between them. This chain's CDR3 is CASSLLSGTYEQYF. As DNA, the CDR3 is TGTGCCAGCAGCTTATTGTCGGGAACCTACGAGCAGTACTTC. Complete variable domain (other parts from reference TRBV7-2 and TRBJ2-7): GAGVSQSPSNKVTEKGKDVELRCDPISGHTALYWYRQSLGQGLEFLIYFQGNSAPDKSGLPSDRFSAERTGGSVSTLTIQRTQQEDSAVYLCASSLLSGTYEQYFGPGTRLTVT.

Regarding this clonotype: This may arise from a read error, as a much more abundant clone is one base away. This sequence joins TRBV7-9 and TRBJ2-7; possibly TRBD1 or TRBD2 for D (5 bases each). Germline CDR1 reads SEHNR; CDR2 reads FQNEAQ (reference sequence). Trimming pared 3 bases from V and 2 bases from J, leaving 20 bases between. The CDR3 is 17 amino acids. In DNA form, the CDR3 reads TGTGCCAGCAGCTTTAATTTCCGTGGTGGGGGAGCCTACGAGCAGTACTTC. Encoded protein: CASSFNFRGGGAYEQYF.

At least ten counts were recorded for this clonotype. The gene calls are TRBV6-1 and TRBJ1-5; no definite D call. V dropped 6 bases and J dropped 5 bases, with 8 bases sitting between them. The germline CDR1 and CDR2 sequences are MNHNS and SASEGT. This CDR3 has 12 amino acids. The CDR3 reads CASRTDHQPQHF. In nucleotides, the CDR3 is TGTGCCAGCAGGACCGATCATCAGCCCCAGCATTTT.

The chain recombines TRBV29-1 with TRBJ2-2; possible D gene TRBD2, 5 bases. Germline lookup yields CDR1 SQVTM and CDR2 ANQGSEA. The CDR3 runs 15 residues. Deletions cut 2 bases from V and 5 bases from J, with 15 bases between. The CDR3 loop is CSVEMQRTATGELFF. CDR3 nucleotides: TGCAGCGTTGAAATGCAGCGGACGGCTACCGGGGAGCTGTTTTTT.

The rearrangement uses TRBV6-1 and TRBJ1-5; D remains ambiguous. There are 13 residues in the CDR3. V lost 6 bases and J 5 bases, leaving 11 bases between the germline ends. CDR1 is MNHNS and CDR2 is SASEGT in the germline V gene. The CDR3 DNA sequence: TGTGCCAGCAGCCCAAGGACTCATCAGCCCCAGCATTTT. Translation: CASSPRTHQPQHF.

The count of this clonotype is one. In DNA, the CDR3 is TGTGCCAGCAGCCAAGGGACAGGGGGCGAGCAGTACTTC. It yields the protein CASSQGTGGEQYF. J is TRBJ2-7 and V is TRBV2; 11 bases are shared with TRBD1. Germline CDR1 SNHLY, CDR2 FYNNEI. CDR3 length: 13 residues. Unmatched junction bases numbered 4, after V lost 6 bases and J lost 6 bases.

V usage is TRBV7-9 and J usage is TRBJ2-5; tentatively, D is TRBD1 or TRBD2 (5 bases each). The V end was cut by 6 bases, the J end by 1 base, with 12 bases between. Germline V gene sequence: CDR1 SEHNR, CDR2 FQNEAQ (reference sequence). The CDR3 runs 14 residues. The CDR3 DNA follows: TGTGCCAGCAGTCCACTGGGGACCCAAGAGACCCAGTACTTC. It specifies CASSPLGTQETQYF.

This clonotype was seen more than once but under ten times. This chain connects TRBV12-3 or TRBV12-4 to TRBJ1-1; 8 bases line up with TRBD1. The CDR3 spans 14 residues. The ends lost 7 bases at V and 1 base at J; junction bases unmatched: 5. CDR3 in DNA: TGTGCCAGCACCGCGGACAGGGCGAACACTGAAGCTTTCTTT. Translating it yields CASTADRANTEAFF.

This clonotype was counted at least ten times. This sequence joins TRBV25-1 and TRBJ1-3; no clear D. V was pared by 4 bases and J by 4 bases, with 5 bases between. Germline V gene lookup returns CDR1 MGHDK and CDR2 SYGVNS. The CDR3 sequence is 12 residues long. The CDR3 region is CASSGTGNTIYF. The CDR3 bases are TGTGCCAGCAGTGGAACGGGAAACACCATATATTTT.

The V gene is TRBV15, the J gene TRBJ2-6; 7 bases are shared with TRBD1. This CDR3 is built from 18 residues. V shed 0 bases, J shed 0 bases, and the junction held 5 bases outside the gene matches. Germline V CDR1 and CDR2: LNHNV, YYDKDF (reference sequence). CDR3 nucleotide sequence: TGTGCCACCAGCAGAGATCCGGGACAGACCTCTGGGGCCAACGTCCTGACTTTC. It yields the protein CATSRDPGQTSGANVLTF.

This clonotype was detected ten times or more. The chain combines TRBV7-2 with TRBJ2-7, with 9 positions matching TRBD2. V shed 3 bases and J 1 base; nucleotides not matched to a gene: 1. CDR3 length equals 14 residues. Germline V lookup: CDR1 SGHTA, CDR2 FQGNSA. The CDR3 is CASSLREGSYEQYF. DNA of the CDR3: TGTGCCAGCAGCTTGCGGGAGGGGTCCTACGAGCAGTACTTC.

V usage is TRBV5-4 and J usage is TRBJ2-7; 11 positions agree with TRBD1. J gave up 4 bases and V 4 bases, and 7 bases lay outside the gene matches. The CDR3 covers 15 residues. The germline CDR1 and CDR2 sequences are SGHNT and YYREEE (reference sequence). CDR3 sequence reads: CASSPRDRGGYEQYF. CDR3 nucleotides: TGTGCCAGCAGCCCGAGGGACAGGGGGGGTTACGAGCAGTACTTC.

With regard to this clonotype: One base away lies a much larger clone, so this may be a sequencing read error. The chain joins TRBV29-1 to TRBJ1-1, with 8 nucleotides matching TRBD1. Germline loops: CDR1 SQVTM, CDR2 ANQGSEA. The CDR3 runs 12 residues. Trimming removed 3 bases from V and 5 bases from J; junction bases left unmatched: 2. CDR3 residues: CSVDGQGTEAFF. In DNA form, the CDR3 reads TGCAGCGTTGATGGACAGGGTACTGAAGCTTTCTTT.